Listed below are T cell receptor beta chains from one sample, sequenced in a study of blood T cell repertoires in COVID-19. This table comes from immunoSEQ multiplex PCR, and its TCRdb copy is limited to in-frame clones, with some not included. The sample yields approximately 75,000 clones, approximately 90% seen once. Sequences were obtained from peripheral blood. The receptors were gathered from a man aged 60-69 years with acute or convalescent COVID-19. Each CDR3 is given with its conserved first and last residue. Fields, in order: V gene, CDR3 length, J gene, clone size, D gene, CDR3 DNA, CDR3 protein. A D gene is named only where the DNA matches it firmly. Clone size is not always given. Where it is, it says once, few, many or a class for expanded clones.

v_gene: TRBV30; len: 11; j_gene: TRBJ1-2; abundance: NA; d_gene: NA; CDR3nt: TGTGCCTGGACAGGAATCTATGGCTACACCTTC; CDR3aa: CAWTGIYGYTF
v_gene: TRBV14; len: 15; j_gene: TRBJ1-3; abundance: NA; d_gene: TRBD1; CDR3nt: TGTGCCAGCAGCCGAAATTCAGGGGGCCGAAACACCATATATTTT; CDR3aa: CASSRNSGGRNTIYF
v_gene: TRBV11-1; len: 15; j_gene: TRBJ1-1; abundance: once; d_gene: TRBD1; CDR3nt: TGTGCCAGCACCCGGGACAGGGGGACACACACTGAAGCTTTCTTT; CDR3aa: CASTRDRGTHTEAFF
v_gene: TRBV24-1; len: 15; j_gene: TRBJ2-1; abundance: NA; d_gene: NA; CDR3nt: TGTGCCACCAGTCCCGGACAGAAAGTCTACAATGAGCAGTTCTTC; CDR3aa: CATSPGQKVYNEQFF
v_gene: TRBV6-6; len: 16; j_gene: TRBJ1-3; abundance: NA; d_gene: TRBD1; CDR3nt: TGTGCCAGCAGTTACAGCCAGGGGGCCTCTGGAAACACCATATATTTT; CDR3aa: CASSYSQGASGNTIYF
v_gene: TRBV25-1; len: 14; j_gene: TRBJ1-1; abundance: NA; d_gene: NA; CDR3nt: TGTGCCAGCAGTGTTGGGGGGGGCGGCACTGAAGCTTTCTTT; CDR3aa: CASSVGGGGTEAFF
v_gene: TRBV5-1; len: 14; j_gene: TRBJ2-7; abundance: NA; d_gene: TRBD1; CDR3nt: TGCGCCAGCAGCTGGACAGGCCTTACTGGGGAGCAGTACTTC; CDR3aa: CASSWTGLTGEQYF
v_gene: TRBV6-5; len: 16; j_gene: TRBJ2-7; abundance: NA; d_gene: NA; CDR3nt: TGTGCCAGCAGTTACTTCCGGACGGGGACAACCTACGAGCAGTACTTC; CDR3aa: CASSYFRTGTTYEQYF
v_gene: TRBV7-3; len: 15; j_gene: TRBJ2-1; abundance: once; d_gene: NA; CDR3nt: TGTGCCAGCAGCCTCCAAGGAGGGGCCTACAATGAGCAGTTCTTC; CDR3aa: CASSLQGGAYNEQFF
v_gene: TRBV30; len: 12; j_gene: TRBJ1-2; abundance: once; d_gene: NA; CDR3nt: TGTGCCTGGGGACAGAAATTATATGGCTACACCTTC; CDR3aa: CAWGQKLYGYTF
v_gene: TRBV3-1/TRBV3-2; len: 14; j_gene: TRBJ1-2; abundance: NA; d_gene: NA; CDR3nt: TGTGCCAGCAGCCAAGCTCTGGGGCGCGTTGGCTACACCTTC; CDR3aa: CASSQALGRVGYTF
v_gene: TRBV18; len: 16; j_gene: TRBJ1-3; abundance: NA; d_gene: NA; CDR3nt: TGTGCCAGCTCACCACAGGCAGGCAACTCTGGAAACACCATATATTTT; CDR3aa: CASSPQAGNSGNTIYF
v_gene: TRBV6-5; len: 15; j_gene: TRBJ1-2; abundance: NA; d_gene: TRBD1; CDR3nt: TGTGCCAGCATCGCTAACAGGGGTTCCCTCTATGGCTACACCTTC; CDR3aa: CASIANRGSLYGYTF
v_gene: TRBV9; len: 15; j_gene: TRBJ2-1; abundance: NA; d_gene: NA; CDR3nt: TGTGCCAGCAGCGTTGGAGGGACTTCCTACAATGAGCAGTTCTTC; CDR3aa: CASSVGGTSYNEQFF
v_gene: TRBV9; len: 16; j_gene: TRBJ2-3; abundance: NA; d_gene: TRBD1; CDR3nt: TGTGCCAGCAGCGTAGCTGTCAGGGGGCCGCACGGGACGCAGTATTTT; CDR3aa: CASSVAVRGPHGTQYF
v_gene: TRBV6-6; len: 14; j_gene: TRBJ2-2; abundance: NA; d_gene: TRBD1; CDR3nt: TGTGCCAGTTCCGACAGGGCGAACACCGGGGAGCTGTTTTTT; CDR3aa: CASSDRANTGELFF
v_gene: TRBV10-3; len: 13; j_gene: TRBJ2-7; abundance: few; d_gene: TRBD2; CDR3nt: TGTGCCATCAGGACAGCGGGAACGTACGAGCAGTACTTC; CDR3aa: CAIRTAGTYEQYF
v_gene: TRBV27; len: 14; j_gene: TRBJ1-4; abundance: NA; d_gene: TRBD1; CDR3nt: TGTGCCAGCCGGACAGGGGGCACTAATGAAAAACTGTTTTTT; CDR3aa: CASRTGGTNEKLFF
v_gene: TRBV5-1; len: 14; j_gene: TRBJ2-5; abundance: NA; d_gene: TRBD1; CDR3nt: TGCGCCAGCAGCGCGTCCGGGACAGAAGAGACCCAGTACTTC; CDR3aa: CASSASGTEETQYF
v_gene: TRBV7-6; len: 15; j_gene: TRBJ1-1; abundance: NA; d_gene: TRBD1; CDR3nt: TGTGCCAGCGCAGACAGGGATTCTAGAAACACTGAAGCTTTCTTT; CDR3aa: CASADRDSRNTEAFF
v_gene: TRBV13; len: 16; j_gene: TRBJ2-2; abundance: NA; d_gene: TRBD1; CDR3nt: TGTGCCAGCAGCAGACAGGACAGGGTGAACACCGGGGAGCTGTTTTTT; CDR3aa: CASSRQDRVNTGELFF
v_gene: TRBV9; len: 15; j_gene: TRBJ1-4; abundance: NA; d_gene: NA; CDR3nt: TGTGCCAGCAGCCCCGAGTTGGCAACTAATGAAAAACTGTTTTTT; CDR3aa: CASSPELATNEKLFF
v_gene: TRBV14; len: 13; j_gene: TRBJ1-2; abundance: NA; d_gene: TRBD1; CDR3nt: TGTGCCAGCAGCCCCACAGGGGGTTATGGCTACACCTTC; CDR3aa: CASSPTGGYGYTF
v_gene: TRBV27; len: 15; j_gene: TRBJ1-2; abundance: few; d_gene: NA; CDR3nt: TGTGCCAGCAGTTTGGGGGGGGATCTATCTCCTGGCTACACCTTC; CDR3aa: CASSLGGDLSPGYTF
v_gene: TRBV29-1; len: 13; j_gene: TRBJ1-2; abundance: NA; d_gene: NA; CDR3nt: TGCAGCGTTGGCCGGGGTGCTGACTATGGCTACACCTTC; CDR3aa: CSVGRGADYGYTF
v_gene: TRBV19; len: 12; j_gene: TRBJ1-2; abundance: few; d_gene: NA; CDR3nt: TGTGCCAGTAGTGAGACAGGTTATGGCTACACCTTC; CDR3aa: CASSETGYGYTF
v_gene: TRBV7-6; len: 15; j_gene: TRBJ2-1; abundance: NA; d_gene: TRBD1; CDR3nt: TGTGCCAGCAGCTTAGACAGGGGCGACTACAATGAGCAGTTCTTC; CDR3aa: CASSLDRGDYNEQFF
v_gene: TRBV5-1; len: 13; j_gene: TRBJ1-1; abundance: NA; d_gene: NA; CDR3nt: TGCGCCAGCAGCTTGGCAGCAGACCGGAGGGCTTTCTTT; CDR3aa: CASSLAADRRAFF
v_gene: TRBV2; len: 11; j_gene: TRBJ2-1; abundance: NA; d_gene: NA; CDR3nt: TGTGCCAGCAGTCAGTACAATGAGCAGTTCTTC; CDR3aa: CASSQYNEQFF
v_gene: TRBV7-4; len: 16; j_gene: TRBJ1-3; abundance: once; d_gene: TRBD1; CDR3nt: TGTGCCAGCAGCTTAGGGTGCAGGGGGCTAGGAAACACCATATATTTT; CDR3aa: CASSLGCRGLGNTIYF
v_gene: TRBV12-5; len: 19; j_gene: TRBJ1-5; abundance: NA; d_gene: TRBD1; CDR3nt: TGTGCTAGTGGTTTCGGGGGACAGGGAAGGGCCGGGAGCAATCAGCCCCAGCATTTT; CDR3aa: CASGFGGQGRAGSNQPQHF
v_gene: TRBV5-1; len: 15; j_gene: TRBJ2-5; abundance: NA; d_gene: NA; CDR3nt: TGCGCCAGCAGCCCCGTTTCGGGGGGCCGGGAGACCCAGTACTTC; CDR3aa: CASSPVSGGRETQYF
v_gene: TRBV28; len: 14; j_gene: TRBJ1-1; abundance: NA; d_gene: NA; CDR3nt: TGTGCCAGCAGTTTCTCCGGGGGGGTCGTGCGAGCTTTCTTT; CDR3aa: CASSFSGGVVRAFF
v_gene: TRBV20-1; len: 15; j_gene: TRBJ2-5; abundance: once; d_gene: TRBD2; CDR3nt: TGCAGTGCTAGTGCACTAGCGGGAGACCAAGAGACCCAGTACTTC; CDR3aa: CSASALAGDQETQYF
v_gene: TRBV24-1; len: 16; j_gene: TRBJ2-1; abundance: NA; d_gene: TRBD1; CDR3nt: TGTGCCACCAGTGATTTTAGGGGGCGGCCCCGGGATGAGCAGTTCTTC; CDR3aa: CATSDFRGRPRDEQFF
v_gene: TRBV5-1; len: 15; j_gene: TRBJ2-7; abundance: once; d_gene: NA; CDR3nt: TGCGCCAGCAGCTTGGATGGGGCAAGGTCCTACGAGCAGTACTTC; CDR3aa: CASSLDGARSYEQYF
v_gene: TRBV19; len: 13; j_gene: TRBJ1-2; abundance: NA; d_gene: NA; CDR3nt: TGTGCCAGTAGTCTGAGGGCTAACTATGGCTACACCTTC; CDR3aa: CASSLRANYGYTF
v_gene: TRBV5-6; len: 16; j_gene: TRBJ2-5; abundance: NA; d_gene: NA; CDR3nt: TGTGCCAGCAGCTTGGCCAGGAGGATACCACAAGAGACCCAGTACTTC; CDR3aa: CASSLARRIPQETQYF
v_gene: TRBV14; len: 14; j_gene: TRBJ2-1; abundance: NA; d_gene: NA; CDR3nt: TGTGCCAGCAGCCAAAGTAGCCCCTACAATGAGCAGTTCTTC; CDR3aa: CASSQSSPYNEQFF
v_gene: TRBV5-4; len: 15; j_gene: TRBJ1-2; abundance: NA; d_gene: NA; CDR3nt: TGTGCCAGCAGCGCCCAGGGGCGGCGTTCCTATGGCTACACCTTC; CDR3aa: CASSAQGRRSYGYTF